This TCR beta chain appears in the sequencing data of a study of cytomegalovirus exposure and HLA in healthy donors. General study points: The study listed about 150 cytomegalovirus-associated TCR beta chains. Indistinguishable V segments such as TRBV6-2 and TRBV6-3 were excluded.

The germline V gene has CDR1 SEHNR and CDR2 FQNEAQ (reference sequence). The CDR3 contains 11 residues. The study ran its PCR with 60 Vbeta and 13 Jbeta primers. Produced via immunoSEQ multiplex PCR; TCRdb's table is partial and in-frame only. The table lists roughly 44,000 clones, over 70% of them singletons. Regarding this clone: Its antigen is as yet unknown. The junction shows a germline mismatch at one end, possibly a read error.

The sequence was collected from a man aged 45-65 years in good health and CMV-seronegative. Sequencing input: PBMCs. This chain connects TRBV7-9 to TRBJ2-5; D gene ambiguous. CDR3 nucleotide sequence: TGTTCCAGCAGTCAGATGGAGACCCAGTACTTC. Protein product: CSSSQMETQYF. Combining the CDR3 with reference TRBV7-9 and TRBJ2-5 gives the whole variable domain DTGVSQNPRHKITKRGQNVTFRCDPISEHNRLYWYRQTLGQGPEFLTYFQNEAQLEKSRLLSDRFSAERPKGSFSTLEIQRTEQGDSAMYLCSSSQMETQYFGPGTRLLVL.